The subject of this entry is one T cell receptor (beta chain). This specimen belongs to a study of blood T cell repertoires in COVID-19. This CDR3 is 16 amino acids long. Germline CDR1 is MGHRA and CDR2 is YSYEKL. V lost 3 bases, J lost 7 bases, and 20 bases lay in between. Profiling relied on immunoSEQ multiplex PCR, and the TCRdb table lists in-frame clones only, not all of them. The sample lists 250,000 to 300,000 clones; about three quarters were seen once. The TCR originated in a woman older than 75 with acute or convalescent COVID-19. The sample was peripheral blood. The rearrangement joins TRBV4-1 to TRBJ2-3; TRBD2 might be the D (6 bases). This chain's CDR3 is CASSQPRGAGGYTQYF. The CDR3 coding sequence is TGCGCCAGCAGCCAGCCCCGGGGAGCCGGGGGATATACGCAGTATTTT.